Here is one TCR beta chain with its context. The data are from a study of patients and donors after allogeneic stem cell transplantation. V gave up 3 bases and J gave up 4 bases; unmatched junction bases: 11. Per germline, CDR1 SGHRS and CDR2 YFSETQ. The CDR3 runs to 17 residues. One entry per CDR3 protein, called by TCRdb with MiXCR from the RT-PCR reads. Among approximately 160,000 distinct CDR3 sequences listed, about 24% were seen once. The source of this sequence is a human donor who was either an allogeneic HSCT recipient or a stem cell or donor lymphocyte infusion donor (not recorded which). It is not recorded whose cells these are; they may come from a transplant donor. The V and J genes are TRBV5-1 and TRBJ2-3; TRBD1 matches at 10 bases. The sequencing sample was made of blood, either unsorted or a sorted T cell fraction (not recorded which). CDR3 residues: CASSWGTGAAAADTQYF. The CDR3 DNA is TGCGCCAGCAGCTGGGGGACAGGGGCTGCAGCCGCAGATACGCAGTATTTT.